This entry lists 28 T cell receptor beta chains sequenced from one sample in a study of identical twins. TCRdb re-called the 5' RACE reads with MiXCR, one entry per CDR3 protein. Among 700,000 or so distinct CDR3 sequences listed, approximately 21% were seen once. The data were also submitted as part of a second study, on T cells expressing NK-cell markers.

Sample: PBMCs. The receptors were gathered from a woman younger than 30 in good health.

On this clonotype: Germline is not matched at one junction end, which may reflect a read error. This chain uses TRBV5-6 with TRBJ2-1; perhaps TRBD1 as D (5 bases). This CDR3 spans 12 amino acids. The germline V gene has CDR1 SGHDT and CDR2 YYEEEE. The CDR3 sequence is CAISLGHNEQFF. The CDR3 coding sequence is TGTGCCATCAGCCTGGGGCACAATGAGCAGTTCTTC.

This clonotype was picked up a small number of times. The rearrangement uses TRBV7-9 and TRBJ2-7; TRBD1 agrees at 7 bases. The germline V gene encodes CDR1 SEHNR and CDR2 FQNEAQ (reference sequence). The CDR3 extends over 15 amino acids. Germline trimming cut 4 bases from V and 1 base from J; bases unmatched to any gene: 7. In DNA form, the CDR3 reads TGTGCCAGCAGCTCTTCTGGACAGGAGTCCTACGAGCAGTACTTC. Its translation: CASSSSGQESYEQYF.

This chain joins TRBV10-3 and TRBJ2-1, with D possibly TRBD1 on 7 matching bases. The CDR3 length is 14 residues. The V and J ends lost 6 bases and 4 bases respectively, with 13 bases between them. Germline-derived CDR1 and CDR2 are ENHRY and SYGVKD. CDR3: CAIRRDRDYNEQFF. DNA for the CDR3: TGTGCCATCAGGCGGGACAGAGATTACAATGAGCAGTTCTTC.

This chain links TRBV7-2 with TRBJ2-7; D might be TRBD1 or TRBD2, each matching 5 bases. CDR3 length: 15 residues. V lost 0 bases, J lost 0 bases, and 9 bases lay in between. Germline values: CDR1 SGHTA, CDR2 FQGNSA. CDR3 region: CASSLARDPSYEQYF. CDR3 DNA: TGTGCCAGCAGCTTAGCACGGGACCCCTCCTACGAGCAGTACTTC.

The chain uses TRBV15 and TRBJ2-5, with 8 bases aligning to TRBD2. Germline trimming cut 4 bases from V and 4 bases from J; bases unmatched to any gene: 8. Germline V CDR1 and CDR2: LNHNV, YYDKDF (reference sequence). The CDR3 runs to 15 residues. CDR3 DNA: TGTGCCACCAGCACCGCGACCGGGAGGGGAGAGACCCAGTACTTC. Translating it yields CATSTATGRGETQYF.

The CDR3 DNA is TGTGCCAGCAGTTCGGACAGGTTCTATGGCTACACCTTC. It codes for CASSSDRFYGYTF. The V and J genes are TRBV12-3 or TRBV12-4 and TRBJ1-2, with 7 bases fitting TRBD1. The CDR3 extends over 13 amino acids. V lost 4 bases, J lost 4 bases, and 3 bases stayed unmatched.

The chain combines TRBV5-1 with TRBJ1-1; D is perhaps TRBD1 (5 bases). CDR3 size: 16 residues. From germline, CDR1 is SGHRS and CDR2 YFSETQ. Trimming stripped 4 bases from V and 2 bases from J, with 18 bases between. As DNA, the CDR3 is TGCGCCAGCAGCCCGGCAGCCACAACAGGAAACACTGAAGCTTTCTTT. Translated: CASSPAATTGNTEAFF.

This clonotype came up a few times. The CDR3 region has the DNA TGTGCCAGCAGCGAGGGCCGGGGTCCCACAGATACGCAGTATTTT. Translating it yields CASSEGRGPTDTQYF. The chain links TRBV12-3 or TRBV12-4 to TRBJ2-3, with a weak D call TRBD2 (5 bases). The CDR3 totals 15 residues. V was shortened by 6 bases and J by 2 bases, with 15 bases between the two germline ends.

This clonotype showed up just a few times. The V call is TRBV7-2, the J call TRBJ1-1; D is uncertain. Germline V gene sequence: CDR1 SGHTA, CDR2 FQGNSA. The CDR3 is made up of 14 amino acids. With 1 base removed from V and 1 base from J, the gap between germline ends came to 7 bases. The CDR3, as DNA: TGTGCCAGCAGCTTAGAGTTCTCGAACACTGAAGCTTTCTTT. It encodes CASSLEFSNTEAFF.

The chain uses TRBV7-6 and TRBJ2-3, with 9 bases fitting TRBD2. J lost 7 bases, V lost 1 base, and 6 bases had no gene match. Germline V gene data show CDR1 as SGHVS and CDR2 as FNYEAQ. The CDR3 runs to 15 residues. The CDR3 loop is CASSLGILAGYTQYF. The CDR3 DNA reads TGTGCCAGCAGCTTAGGTATCCTAGCGGGATATACGCAGTATTTT.

The chain carries TRBV21-1 and TRBJ2-7; no DNA check was done on the table's D call, TRBD1. TRBV21-1 is labeled a pseudogene. The CDR3 extends over 18 amino acids. Here the CDR3 reads CASSKVLGATGDGYEQYF. CDR3 sequence (DNA): TGTGCCAGCAGCAAAGTCCTAGGGGCGACAGGGGATGGGTACGAGCAGTACTTC.

This clonotype occurred a few times. The V call is TRBV27, the J call TRBJ1-2, with a possible D match to TRBD1 (5 bases). The CDR3 has 15 residues. Trimming pared 5 bases from V and 4 bases from J, leaving 17 bases between. The germline CDR1 and CDR2 sequences are MNHEY and SMNVEV (reference sequence). Written as DNA, the CDR3 is TGTGCCAGCAGTCAAAGAACAACAGGCCTCTATGGCTACACCTTC. Translated, it gives CASSQRTTGLYGYTF.

This clonotype showed up just a few times. V and J are TRBV5-1 and TRBJ2-1, with 9 bases fitting TRBD2. J was trimmed by 8 bases and V by 5 bases; bases with no gene match: 11. Per the germline V gene, CDR1 is SGHRS and CDR2 is YFSETQ. The CDR3 is made up of 15 amino acids. The CDR3 DNA follows: TGCGCCAGCAGACCGGAGCGGGGGGCCGGAGATGAGCAGTTCTTC. Translation gives CASRPERGAGDEQFF.

This clonotype was counted at least ten times. The chain uses TRBV6-5 and TRBJ1-1; D unresolved. The CDR3 has 14 residues. Trimming removed 0 bases from V and 3 bases from J, with 8 bases in between. In germline, CDR1 is MNHEY, CDR2 SVGAGI. The CDR3 DNA follows: TGTGCCAGCAGTTACTCTCCAGGATACACTGAAGCTTTCTTT. Its protein product is CASSYSPGYTEAFF.

This clonotype was detected a few times. The chain joins TRBV7-2 to TRBJ2-5; D is uncertain. Germline assignment: CDR1 SGHTA and CDR2 FQGNSA. V dropped 5 bases and J dropped 1 base, with 11 bases sitting between them. The CDR3 covers 14 residues. The CDR3 is CASSHWTVQETQYF. The CDR3 nucleotides read TGTGCCAGCAGCCACTGGACCGTCCAAGAGACCCAGTACTTC.

The chain joins TRBV7-2 to TRBJ2-1; 7 bases are shared with TRBD2. The ends lost 8 bases at V and 9 bases at J; junction bases unmatched: 22. The CDR3 runs to 17 residues. Germline CDR1 reads SGHTA; CDR2 reads FQGNSA. CDR3 loop: CASGGDLSILAVGEQFF. DNA of the CDR3: TGTGCCAGCGGGGGGGACCTAAGTATATTGGCCGTGGGTGAGCAGTTCTTC.

The rearrangement links TRBV7-6 to TRBJ2-1, with 10 bases matching TRBD2. The CDR3 sequence is 18 residues long. The J segment lost 10 bases and the V segment lost 1 base, leaving 16 bases of the junction unmatched. The germline V gene encodes CDR1 SGHVS and CDR2 FNYEAQ. The CDR3 is CASSLESSAASGSGEQFF. The CDR3 DNA sequence: TGTGCCAGCAGCTTAGAGTCGTCGGCGGCTAGCGGGAGCGGGGAGCAGTTCTTC.

This clonotype was counted at least ten times. This chain joins TRBV10-1 and TRBJ2-1, with D possibly TRBD2 on 6 matching bases. Deletions cut 2 bases from V and 7 bases from J, with 6 bases between. Germline V gives CDR1 WNHNN, CDR2 SYGVQD (reference sequence). The CDR3 is made up of 12 amino acids. In DNA, the CDR3 is TGCGCCAGCAGTGAGCGGGGGAATGAGCAGTTCTTC. Translated, it gives CASSERGNEQFF.

This clonotype was detected a few times. The V and J genes are TRBV6-5 and TRBJ2-5; the match to TRBD2 covers 13 bases. Germline V gene sequence: CDR1 MNHEY, CDR2 SVGAGI. This CDR3 is 17 amino acids long. V lost 2 bases, J lost 3 bases, and 6 bases stayed unmatched. Here the CDR3 reads CASSYLVTSGGKETQYF. CDR3 DNA sequence: TGTGCCAGCAGTTACCTGGTGACTAGCGGGGGGAAAGAGACCCAGTACTTC.

With respect to this clonotype: Germline and junction disagree at one end, which may indicate a read error. The chain is built from TRBV12-3 or TRBV12-4 and TRBJ1-2; D call uncertain. The CDR3 spans 11 residues. CDR3 region: CASSSSTRNIF. Here the CDR3 DNA reads TGTGCCAGCAGTTCATCGACGCGCAACATCTTC.

V gene TRBV6-1 combines with J gene TRBJ2-7, with 9 positions matching TRBD1. The V gene end was trimmed by 5 bases and the J gene end by 4 bases; junction bases not matched to a gene: 6. The germline gives CDR1 MNHNS, CDR2 SASEGT. The CDR3 totals 14 residues. CDR3 loop: CASSTRTGVYEQYF. DNA of the CDR3: TGTGCCAGCAGTACACGGACAGGGGTTTACGAGCAGTACTTC.

CDR3 protein: CASSPFRGTQTYEQYF. In DNA form, the CDR3 reads TGTGCCAGCAGCCCCTTTCGAGGGACTCAGACCTACGAGCAGTACTTC. The V and J genes are TRBV3-1 and TRBJ2-7; weak D call: TRBD2 (6 bases). Germline CDR1 is LGHDT and CDR2 is YNNKEL (reference sequence). This CDR3 region has 16 residues. V gave up 4 bases and J gave up 2 bases, with 18 bases separating them.

The CDR3, as DNA: TGTGCCAGCAGCGCCGGACAGGGAGGCGGCGGGGAGCTGTTTTTT. It yields the protein CASSAGQGGGGELFF. The V and J genes are TRBV9 and TRBJ2-2; TRBD1 matches 8 bases. The CDR3 is 15 residues long. Germline-derived CDR1 and CDR2 are SGDLS and YYNGEE. V lost 3 bases to trimming and J lost 7 bases; unmatched junction nucleotides: 8.

The chain joins TRBV29-1 to TRBJ2-7; D is possibly TRBD1 or TRBD2 (5 bases each). Germline CDR1 SQVTM, CDR2 ANQGSEA. Trimming stripped 5 bases from V and 1 base from J, with 18 bases between. The CDR3 runs to 15 residues. This chain's CDR3 is CSVIRGSTRSYEQYF. The CDR3 DNA is TGCAGCGTTATCCGGGGCAGCACCCGGTCCTACGAGCAGTACTTC.

A few counts support this clonotype. The rearrangement uses TRBV20-1 and TRBJ2-2, with no clear D. The CDR3 length is 14 residues. Per the germline V gene, CDR1 is DFQATT and CDR2 is SNEGSKA (reference sequence). V lost 5 bases and J 0 bases, leaving 10 bases between the germline ends. The CDR3 DNA is TGCAGTGCTCCAGACGACACGAACACCGGGGAGCTGTTTTTT. This encodes CSAPDDTNTGELFF.

The sample holds one count of this clonotype. The rearrangement uses TRBV20-1 and TRBJ2-2; 7 nucleotides agree with TRBD2. The CDR3 sequence is 16 residues long. After removal of 0 bases from V and 2 bases from J, the junction contained 6 bases not matched to a gene. Per germline, CDR1 DFQATT and CDR2 SNEGSKA (reference sequence). CDR3: CSARDLQRGNTGELFF. The DNA of the CDR3 is TGCAGTGCTAGAGATCTCCAGCGGGGTAACACCGGGGAGCTGTTTTTT.

This clonotype has only a few counts. V is TRBV12-3 or TRBV12-4 and J is TRBJ2-1, with D maybe TRBD1 (6 bases). V gave up 7 bases and J gave up 5 bases, with 18 bases separating them. This CDR3 comprises 15 residues. CDR3 sequence (DNA): TGTGCCAGCACCTGGACAGTTGGGGACCACAATGAGCAGTTCTTC. Encoded protein: CASTWTVGDHNEQFF.

This clonotype was counted ten times or more. The rearrangement joins TRBV4-3 to TRBJ2-1; D possibly corresponds to TRBD2 (9 bases). The CDR3 sequence is 14 residues long. CDR1 is LGHNA, CDR2 YSLEER, per germline. Trimming removed 0 bases at V and 14 bases at J, with 17 bases between. CDR3 in DNA: TGCGCCAGCAGCCAAGATACAGGGGGGACTAGCAAGTTCTTC. Its translation is CASSQDTGGTSKFF.